A single sample is the source of the 29 T cell receptor beta chains below, sequenced in a study of blood T cell repertoires in COVID-19. Profiled with immunoSEQ multiplex PCR; TCRdb holds only in-frame clones, not every one. The sample carries approximately 140,000 clones, 84% recorded once. Sequencing used PBMCs or T cells enriched from blood (not recorded which). These TCRs come from a man in his forties or fifties with acute COVID-19.

The chain joins TRBV30 to TRBJ1-2, with TRBD1 as a possible D gene (6 bases). The CDR3 loop spans 15 amino acids. V dropped 0 bases and J dropped 4 bases, with 15 bases sitting between them. The germline CDR1 and CDR2 sequences are GTSNPN and SVGIG (reference sequence). In nucleotides, the CDR3 is TGTGCCTGGAGTGTAGGGGGGGCGGTGAGCTATGGCTACACCTTC. Protein product: CAWSVGGAVSYGYTF.

The chain is built from TRBV29-1 and TRBJ2-5; 10 nucleotides agree with TRBD2. The germline gives CDR1 SQVTM, CDR2 ANQGSEA. The CDR3 extends over 14 amino acids. V lost 7 bases to trimming and J lost 5 bases; unmatched junction nucleotides: 10. The CDR3: CSAQTSGAPETQYF. The DNA for the CDR3 is TGCAGCGCCCAAACTAGCGGGGCCCCGGAGACCCAGTACTTC.

The genes are TRBV7-9 and TRBJ2-7; 9 nucleotides line up with TRBD1. This CDR3 is 14 amino acids long. Germline V gene sequence: CDR1 SEHNR, CDR2 FQNEAQ (reference sequence). With V trimmed by 5 bases and J by 7 bases, 9 bases remained unmatched. The CDR3 DNA follows: TGTGCCAGCAGCATTTGGACAGGGGCAGAGGAGCAGTACTTC. It specifies CASSIWTGAEEQYF.

The V call is TRBV28, the J call TRBJ1-4, with D possibly being TRBD1 (5 bases). Germline V gene lookup returns CDR1 MDHEN and CDR2 SYDVKM. With 2 bases removed from V and 4 bases from J, the gap between germline ends came to 8 bases. CDR3 length: 14 amino acids. The CDR3 nucleotides are TGTGCCAGCAGTTTAGGGGGGTTTAATGAAAAACTGTTTTTT. Its translation: CASSLGGFNEKLFF.

The chain carries TRBV12-1 and TRBJ2-5; no DNA check was done on the table's D call, TRBD2. TRBV12-1 is an annotated pseudogene. The CDR3 has 15 amino acids. The CDR3 coding sequence is TGTGCCAGCAGCTACCTAGCGGGGGACCAAGAGACCCAGTACTTC. Amino acids: CASSYLAGDQETQYF.

This chain links TRBV18 with TRBJ1-3; D is perhaps TRBD1 (5 bases). Trimming pared 2 bases from V and 2 bases from J, leaving 10 bases between. The V gene's germline CDR1 is KGHSH and CDR2 LQKENI. The CDR3 length is 15 residues. CDR3: CASSPSGVAGNTIYF. CDR3 sequence (DNA): TGTGCCAGCTCACCATCGGGGGTGGCTGGAAACACCATATATTTT.

The chain carries TRBV5-8 and TRBJ2-5; 11 nucleotides align to TRBD1. CDR1 SGHTS and CDR2 YDEGEE come from the germline V gene. The CDR3 is 15 amino acids. V lost 3 bases, J lost 4 bases, and 5 bases stayed unmatched. CDR3 nucleotides: TGTGCCAGCAGCTCTCCGGGGACAGGGGGAGAGACCCAGTACTTC. Translated: CASSSPGTGGETQYF. The full variable domain, rest sourced from reference TRBV5-8 and TRBJ2-5, is EAGVTQSPTHLIKTRGQQATLRCSPISGHTSVYWYQQALGLGLQFLLWYDEGEERNRGNFPPRFSGRQFPNYSSELNVNALELEDSALYLCASSSPGTGGETQYFGPGTRLLVL.

The genes are TRBV6-2 or TRBV6-3 and TRBJ2-1; TRBD2 is a possible D gene (6 bases). The CDR3 length is 15 residues. Deletions cut 4 bases from V and 1 base from J, with 11 bases between. In germline, CDR1 is MNHEY, CDR2 SVGEGT. CDR3 region: CASSSRLGSYNEQFF. CDR3 in DNA: TGTGCCAGCAGTTCCAGACTAGGATCCTACAATGAGCAGTTCTTC.

This clone occurred once. In nucleotides, the CDR3 is TGTGCCAGCAGCCTTGAGGAGGGACTAGCCTCTGGGGAGCAGTTCTTC. This gives the protein CASSLEEGLASGEQFF. The chain combines TRBV5-4 with TRBJ2-1; 9 nucleotides align to TRBD2. Trimming removed 4 bases from V and 10 bases from J; junction bases left unmatched: 15. This CDR3 comprises 16 residues. Germline lookup yields CDR1 SGHNT and CDR2 YYREEE (reference sequence).

The chain links TRBV9 to TRBJ2-2; 12 bases are shared with TRBD2. The CDR3 sequence is 15 residues long. CDR1 is SGDLS, CDR2 YYNGEE, per germline. The trim removed 4 bases at V and 7 bases at J, leaving 5 bases unmatched. For the CDR3, the DNA is TGTGCCAGCAGCCCTAGCGGGAGGGAACACGGGGAGCTGTTTTTT. Amino acids: CASSPSGREHGELFF.

The chain combines TRBV28 with TRBJ2-1; D is possibly TRBD1 (8 bases). The CDR3 is 16 residues long. Trimming pared 4 bases from V and 9 bases from J, leaving 22 bases between. Germline V gives CDR1 MDHEN, CDR2 SYDVKM. CDR3 DNA: TGTGCCAGCAGTTCTCCAGGGGGGGACAGGACTATTGAGCAGTTCTTC. Translating gives CASSSPGGDRTIEQFF.

This chain links TRBV7-2 with TRBJ2-1; D call uncertain. Germline CDR1 and CDR2: SGHTA and FQGNSA. The CDR3 is 14 amino acids. The V and J ends lost 1 base and 5 bases respectively, with 9 bases between them. In nucleotides, the CDR3 is TGTGCCAGCAGCTTAGGGGCCACCCACAATGAGCAGTTCTTC. Translating gives CASSLGATHNEQFF.

The rearrangement links TRBV18 to TRBJ2-5, with 7 bases lining up with TRBD2. V lost 2 bases to trimming and J lost 5 bases; unmatched junction nucleotides: 5. CDR3 length: 14 amino acids. Per germline, CDR1 KGHSH and CDR2 LQKENI. CDR3 in DNA: TGTGCCAGCTCACCAGAACCGCGGGGGGAGACCCAGTACTTC. Translated: CASSPEPRGETQYF.

The J gene is TRBJ2-1, the V gene TRBV15, with D hard to call. The CDR3 sequence is 15 residues long. Germline-derived CDR1 and CDR2 are LNHNV and YYDKDF (reference sequence). With 2 bases removed from V and 5 bases from J, the gap between germline ends came to 13 bases. CDR3 sequence (DNA): TGTGCCACCAGCAGACTAACAGACCCTAACAATGAGCAGTTCTTC. It yields the protein CATSRLTDPNNEQFF.

The sample holds one count of this clone. The gene calls are TRBV3-1 (or the pseudogene TRBV3-2) and TRBJ1-2; D unclear. Per germline, CDR1 LGHDT and CDR2 YNNKEL (reference sequence). V was trimmed by 0 bases and J by 4 bases, leaving 6 bases between them. The CDR3 contains 13 residues. The CDR3 loop reads CASSQDRGYGYTF. The CDR3 nucleotides read TGTGCCAGCAGCCAAGATAGAGGCTATGGCTACACCTTC.

The chain has TRBV11-2 and TRBJ2-1, with TRBD2 as a possible D gene (6 bases). This CDR3 comprises 14 residues. The V gene lost 6 bases and the J gene lost 6 bases, with 15 bases spanning the gap. Germline V gene sequence: CDR1 SGHAT, CDR2 FQNNGV. CDR3 in DNA: TGTGCCAGCAGTCCTATCCGGGGAGGCAATGAGCAGTTCTTC. It codes for CASSPIRGGNEQFF.

The chain couples TRBV6-1 to TRBJ2-7, with unresolved D. The CDR3 is 17 residues long. Trimming cost V 3 bases and J 0 bases, with 18 bases left between them. Germline CDR1 MNHNS, CDR2 SASEGT. The CDR3 loop reads CASSDLLKMAGSYEQYF. The CDR3 coding sequence is TGTGCCAGCAGTGACCTCTTGAAAATGGCTGGCTCCTACGAGCAGTACTTC.

This chain connects TRBV2 to TRBJ1-2, with TRBD1 matching over 8 bases. CDR1 is SNHLY, CDR2 FYNNEI, per germline. Trimming cost V 8 bases and J 8 bases; bases outside gene matches: 10. This CDR3 is 13 amino acids long. This CDR3 is CASGQGEVRGYTF. The CDR3 nucleotides are TGTGCCAGCGGACAGGGAGAAGTGAGAGGCTACACCTTC.

This chain connects TRBV10-3 to TRBJ2-2; 10 nucleotides match TRBD1. V lost 2 bases and J lost 5; bases outside the gene matches: 8. Germline values: CDR1 ENHRY, CDR2 SYGVKD. The CDR3 is made up of 17 amino acids. The CDR3 DNA follows: TGTGCCATCAGTGAGGTCGCCGGGACAGGGGCTACCGGGGAGCTGTTTTTT. It codes for CAISEVAGTGATGELFF.

The chain recombines TRBV3-1 (or the pseudogene TRBV3-2) with TRBJ1-1; the match to TRBD1 covers 7 bases. The CDR3 runs 15 residues. Trimming removed 6 bases from V and 0 bases from J; junction bases left unmatched: 7. CDR1 LGHDT and CDR2 YNNKEL come from the germline V gene (reference sequence). CDR3 sequence: CASRVEGALNTEAFF. The DNA of the CDR3 is TGTGCCAGCAGGGTCGAGGGGGCTTTGAACACTGAAGCTTTCTTT.

V gene TRBV5-5 combines with J gene TRBJ1-2; TRBD1 might be the D (6 bases). This CDR3 region has 14 residues. Germline V lookup: CDR1 SGHKS, CDR2 YYEKEE (reference sequence). The germline V and J ends were trimmed by 5 bases and 6 bases, with 17 bases remaining between them. As DNA, the CDR3 is TGTGCCAGCAGTCGGATACAGGGCTCGGATGGCTACACCTTC. This sequence encodes CASSRIQGSDGYTF.

This sequence joins TRBV4-3 and TRBJ2-2, with a tentative D call TRBD1 (7 bases). The CDR3 contains 16 residues. Germline V gene sequence: CDR1 LGHNA, CDR2 YSLEER. Trimming left V 1 base short and J 1 base short, with 10 bases between. The CDR3 spells CASSQAQGGNTGELFF. The CDR3 DNA is TGCGCCAGCAGCCAAGCCCAGGGGGGGAACACCGGGGAGCTGTTTTTT.

This clone was seen once. The rearrangement uses TRBV21-1 and TRBJ2-7; TRBD1, the table's D call, lacks a check against the DNA. TRBV21-1 is annotated as a pseudogene. The CDR3 runs to 14 residues. The CDR3 here is CASSKDARHYEQYF. The CDR3 region has the DNA TGTGCCAGCAGCAAAGACGCCAGGCACTACGAGCAGTACTTC.

The chain is built from TRBV5-4 and TRBJ2-1; D unresolved. Germline V lookup: CDR1 SGHNT, CDR2 YYREEE (reference sequence). V lost 1 base and J 2 bases, leaving 4 bases between the germline ends. The CDR3 contains 13 residues. CDR3 residues: CASSLPPYNEQFF. In DNA, the CDR3 is TGTGCCAGCAGCTTGCCTCCCTACAATGAGCAGTTCTTC.

This clone was seen more than once but under ten times. The V gene is TRBV29-1, the J gene TRBJ1-2; D remains unclear. The CDR3 is 14 amino acids. Trimming cost V 6 bases and J 3 bases, with 17 bases left between them. Germline CDR1 reads SQVTM; CDR2 reads ANQGSEA. The CDR3 sequence: CSVETLMGDYGYTF. The CDR3 nucleotides read TGCAGCGTAGAGACCTTAATGGGCGACTATGGCTACACCTTC. Supplemented by reference TRBV29-1 and TRBJ1-2, the full variable domain reads SAVISQKPSRDICQRGTSLTIQCQVDSQVTMMFWYRQQPGQSLTLIATANQGSEATYESGFVIDKFPISRPNLTFSTLTVSNMSPEDSSIYLCSVETLMGDYGYTFGSGTRLTVV.

This sequence joins TRBV28 and TRBJ2-1; 10 bases match TRBD2. The CDR3 loop spans 16 amino acids. V was pared by 4 bases and J by 4 bases, with 7 bases of the junction left unmatched. From germline, CDR1 is MDHEN and CDR2 SYDVKM. CDR3 loop: CASSSPSGGPYNEQFF. Written as DNA, the CDR3 is TGTGCCAGCAGTTCCCCTAGCGGGGGCCCATACAATGAGCAGTTCTTC. Based on the CDR3 plus reference TRBV28 and TRBJ2-1, the full variable domain is DVKVTQSSRYLVKRTGEKVFLECVQDMDHENMFWYRQDPGLGLRLIYFSYDVKMKEKGDIPEGYSVSREKKERFSLILESASTNQTSMYLCASSSPSGGPYNEQFFGPGTRLTVL.

The chain uses TRBV4-1 and TRBJ1-2, with D unclear. The ends were cut back, 0 bases at V and 4 bases at J, with 9 bases in the middle. CDR1 and CDR2 (germline): MGHRA, YSYEKL. The CDR3 loop spans 14 amino acids. CDR3 DNA sequence: TGCGCCAGCAGCCAAGAGGAAACGGGCTATGGCTACACCTTC. Protein: CASSQEETGYGYTF.

This chain links TRBV5-1 with TRBJ1-2, with 10 bases lining up with TRBD1. The CDR3 runs 15 residues. V gave up 4 bases and J gave up 0 bases; unmatched junction bases: 3. Germline CDR1 and CDR2: SGHRS and YFSETQ. The DNA of the CDR3 is TGCGCCAGCAGCAAGGGACAGGGGACTAACTATGGCTACACCTTC. Translating it yields CASSKGQGTNYGYTF.

This clone was observed a handful of times. The chain couples TRBV7-9 to TRBJ2-7, with 12 nucleotides matching TRBD2. In germline, CDR1 is SEHNR, CDR2 FQNEAQ (reference sequence). This CDR3 region has 15 residues. The V and J ends lost 0 bases and 4 bases, in that order; junction bases with no gene match: 1. This chain's CDR3 is CASSLAGTSGYEQYF. The DNA of the CDR3 is TGTGCCAGCAGCTTAGCGGGGACTAGCGGGTACGAGCAGTACTTC.